This passage covers 8 T cell receptor beta chains from one sample sequenced in a study of vaccination effects on CD4 cells after COVID-19. Before any sequencing was done, the ViraFEST assay used viral peptide pools to expand antigen-specific CD4+ T cells. After less than 11 days in culture, the CD4+ T cells were isolated. Two-dose vaccination with either BNT162b2 or mRNA-1273 was given to the participants. No antigen has been assigned to these receptors. Produced via immunoSEQ multiplex PCR; TCRdb's table is partial and in-frame only. The profile shows some 30,000 clones, about two thirds of them singletons. The sequenced sample was CD4+ T cells from PBMCs cultured with SARS-CoV-2 spike peptides, obtained after COVID-19 vaccination. The receptors come from a human donor who received a COVID-19 vaccine.

The chain has TRBV20-1 and TRBJ1-1; D gene ambiguous. V was shortened by 3 bases and J by 5 bases, with 10 bases between the two germline ends. CDR3 length equals 12 residues. Per the germline V gene, CDR1 is DFQATT and CDR2 is SNEGSKA (reference sequence). DNA of the CDR3: TGCAGTGCTAGTGACCAGTTGACTGAAGCTTTCTTT. Amino acids: CSASDQLTEAFF.

V and J are TRBV19 and TRBJ1-5; 7 bases align to TRBD1. Germline CDR1 reads LNHDA; CDR2 reads SQIVND (reference sequence). The CDR3 loop spans 15 amino acids. The J segment lost 3 bases and the V segment lost 3 bases, leaving 5 bases of the junction unmatched. CDR3 DNA: TGTGCCAGTAGTATGGGTGGGACAGTCAATCAGCCCCAGCATTTT. Translated: CASSMGGTVNQPQHF.

The chain employs TRBV29-1 and TRBJ2-1; 7 bases map to TRBD1. The junction had 14 bases not matched to a gene; V was cut back by 4 bases and J by 8 bases. Germline V gene sequence: CDR1 SQVTM, CDR2 ANQGSEA. This CDR3 is 15 amino acids long. CDR3 sequence (DNA): TGCAGCGTTGGAAAGACGGGACAGAGGGGCGATGAGCAGTTCTTC. Translation gives CSVGKTGQRGDEQFF.

The chain employs TRBV18 and TRBJ2-1, with D hard to call. The CDR3 contains 17 residues. Trimming took 4 bases from V and 0 from J, leaving 16 bases between them. The germline gives CDR1 KGHSH, CDR2 LQKENI. CDR3 amino acids: CASSLNDLGSSYNEQFF. The CDR3 DNA reads as TGTGCCAGCTCACTAAATGACTTGGGTAGCTCCTACAATGAGCAGTTCTTC.

This clone was counted only a few times. J is TRBJ1-1 and V is TRBV6-1, with D maybe TRBD1 (5 bases). This CDR3 region has 12 residues. V lost 6 bases and J 5 bases, leaving 10 bases between the germline ends. Germline V gene data show CDR1 as MNHNS and CDR2 as SASEGT. The CDR3, as DNA: TGTGCCAGCAGGCCAGGGTTGACTGAAGCTTTCTTT. Protein: CASRPGLTEAFF.

Here the CDR3 reads CASSQVASGTYGYTF. The CDR3 DNA is TGCGCCAGCAGCCAAGTGGCGTCCGGCACCTATGGCTACACCTTC. The V and J genes are TRBV4-1 and TRBJ1-2; no clear D gene. Trimming removed 1 base from V and 4 bases from J, with 13 bases in between. CDR3 size: 15 residues. CDR1 MGHRA and CDR2 YSYEKL come from the germline V gene.

The chain is built from TRBV6-1 and TRBJ2-3; a possible D gene is TRBD2 (6 bases). The germline V gene has CDR1 MNHNS and CDR2 SASEGT. V was shortened by 3 bases and J by 5 bases, with 12 bases between the two germline ends. CDR3 length: 14 amino acids. For the CDR3, the DNA is TGTGCCAGCAGTGAGTACGGGCGGGGAGATACGCAGTATTTT. This encodes CASSEYGRGDTQYF.

The chain is built from TRBV6-5 and TRBJ2-7; tentatively, D is TRBD1 (6 bases). The CDR3 consists of 13 residues. Germline V gives CDR1 MNHEY, CDR2 SVGAGI. The ends were cut back, 6 bases at V and 4 bases at J, with 13 bases in the middle. The CDR3 here is CASSHQGPYEQYF. The CDR3 DNA sequence: TGTGCCAGCAGCCATCAGGGGCCATACGAGCAGTACTTC.